Listed below are T cell receptor beta chains from one sample, sequenced in a study of shared clonotypes between healthy human individuals. This table comes from immunoSEQ multiplex PCR, and its TCRdb copy is limited to in-frame clones, with some not included. The repertoire includes millions of clones, approximately 94% of them detected once, and around 1.1% sits in the top ten. Sequencing was carried out using naive CD8+ T cells sorted from blood. All receptors derive from a man between 18 and 35 years old in good health. Both conserved end residues are part of each CDR3. A D gene is named only where the DNA matches it firmly. Size values are once, few and many counts, or a class for expanded clones, and some rows have none.

TGCGCCAGCAGCCCTTCGGGCCTGTCTAGCACAGATACGCAGTATTTT | CASSPSGLSSTDTQYF | NA | TRBV10-2 | NA | TRBJ2-3
TGTGCCAGCAGTCCGACAGGGCTTACGCAAGAGACCCAGTACTTC | CASSPTGLTQETQYF | NA | TRBV28 | TRBD1 | TRBJ2-5
TGTGCCATCAGTGAGGAACAGAGGGGAAAACTGTTTTTT | CAISEEQRGKLFF | NA | TRBV10-3 | NA | TRBJ1-4
TGTGCCAGCAGCTTAGGCATGAACTATGGCTACACCTTC | CASSLGMNYGYTF | NA | TRBV7-9 | NA | TRBJ1-2
TGTGCCAGCAGCTTGGGGCATGGGTACGAGCAGTACTTC | CASSLGHGYEQYF | NA | TRBV13 | NA | TRBJ2-7
TGTGCCACCATATCGGTCATGGCGACAGATACGCAGTATTTT | CATISVMATDTQYF | NA | TRBV28 | NA | TRBJ2-3
TGTGCCAGCAGCTTAAGTACAGCCGGAAACACCATATATTTT | CASSLSTAGNTIYF | once | TRBV7-9 | NA | TRBJ1-3
TGTGCCAGCAGCGTTTGGCAGGGCACTGAAGCTTTCTTT | CASSVWQGTEAFF | NA | TRBV9 | NA | TRBJ1-1
TGCAGCGTTATTGGCTACGAGCAGTACTTC | CSVIGYEQYF | NA | TRBV29-1 | NA | TRBJ2-7
TGTGCCAGCTCACCAGAAGACAGGAGCTCCTATAATTCACCCCTCCACTTT | CASSPEDRSSYNSPLHF | NA | TRBV18 | NA | TRBJ1-6
TGTGCCAGCAGCCCGGAACCGGGGGGCTCCTACGAGCAGTACTTC | CASSPEPGGSYEQYF | NA | TRBV9 | TRBD2 | TRBJ2-7
TGTGCCAGCAGTCCTGATCAAGAGACCCAGTACTTC | CASSPDQETQYF | NA | TRBV6-4 | NA | TRBJ2-5
TGTGCCAGCAGTTACTTAGGGGGCGGCTCCTACAATGAGCAGTTCTTC | CASSYLGGGSYNEQFF | once | TRBV6-5 | TRBD1 | TRBJ2-1
TGTGCCAGCAGGATTGACAGGAGCTCTGGAAACACCATATATTTT | CASRIDRSSGNTIYF | NA | TRBV6-5 | NA | TRBJ1-3
TGTGCCTGGAGTTGGAGTAGCACAGATACGCAGTATTTT | CAWSWSSTDTQYF | NA | TRBV30 | NA | TRBJ2-3